This TCR beta chain was profiled in a study of radiotherapy plus CTLA-4 blockade in lung cancer. Profiling relied on immunoSEQ multiplex PCR, and the TCRdb table lists in-frame clones only, not all of them. This table has 35,000 to 40,000 clones, over 60% appearing once. The CDR3 spans 16 residues. Germline lookup yields CDR1 SGHNT and CDR2 YENEEA. Trimming took 5 bases from V and 7 from J; bases not matched to a gene: 11. Focal radiation was given together with CTLA-4 blockade (ipilimumab) to patients with chemo-refractory metastatic non-small-cell lung cancer. The sample was peripheral blood, taken from a patient treated with radiotherapy plus ipilimumab. This sequence was found in a human donor with non-small cell lung cancer who had stable disease on radiotherapy plus ipilimumab. The chain couples TRBV11-3 to TRBJ2-1; 10 bases map to TRBD2. The CDR3 protein is CASSARTSGGRNEQFF. The CDR3 DNA sequence: TGTGCCAGCAGCGCTCGGACTAGCGGTGGGAGGAATGAGCAGTTCTTC. The full variable domain, with the rest looked up from reference TRBV11-3 and TRBJ2-1, is EAGVVQSPRYKIIEKKQPVAFWCNPISGHNTLYWYLQNLGQGPELLIRYENEEAVDDSQLPKDRFSAERLKGVDSTLKIQPAELGDSAVYLCASSARTSGGRNEQFFGPGTRLTVL.